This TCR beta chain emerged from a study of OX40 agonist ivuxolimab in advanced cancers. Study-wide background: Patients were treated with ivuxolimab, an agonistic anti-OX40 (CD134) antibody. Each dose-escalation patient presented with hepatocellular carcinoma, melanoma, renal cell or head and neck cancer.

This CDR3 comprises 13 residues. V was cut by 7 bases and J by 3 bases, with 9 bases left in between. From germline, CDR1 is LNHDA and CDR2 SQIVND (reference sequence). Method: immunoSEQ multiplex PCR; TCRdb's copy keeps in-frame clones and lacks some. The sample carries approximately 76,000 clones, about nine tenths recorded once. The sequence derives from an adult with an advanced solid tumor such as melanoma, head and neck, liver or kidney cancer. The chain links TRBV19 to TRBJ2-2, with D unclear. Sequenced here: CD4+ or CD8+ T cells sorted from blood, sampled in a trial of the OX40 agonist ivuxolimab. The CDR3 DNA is TGTGCCAGTAATAAGGTTGACACCGGGGAGCTGTTTTTT. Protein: CASNKVDTGELFF. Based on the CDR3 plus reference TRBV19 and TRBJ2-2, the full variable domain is DGGITQSPKYLFRKEGQNVTLSCEQNLNHDAMYWYRQDPGQGLRLIYYSQIVNDFQKGDIAEGYSVSREKKESFPLTVTSAQKNPTAFYLCASNKVDTGELFFGEGSRLTVL.